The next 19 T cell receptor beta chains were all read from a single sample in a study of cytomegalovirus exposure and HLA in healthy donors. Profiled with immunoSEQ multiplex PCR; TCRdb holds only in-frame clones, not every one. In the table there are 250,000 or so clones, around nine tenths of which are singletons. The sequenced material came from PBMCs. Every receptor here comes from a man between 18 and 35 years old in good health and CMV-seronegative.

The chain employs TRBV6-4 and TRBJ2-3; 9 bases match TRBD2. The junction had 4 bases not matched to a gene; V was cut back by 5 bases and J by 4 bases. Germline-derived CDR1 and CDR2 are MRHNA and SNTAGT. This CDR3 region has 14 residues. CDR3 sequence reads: CASSLRGGADTQYF. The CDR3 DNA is TGTGCCAGCAGTTTGCGGGGGGGCGCAGATACGCAGTATTTT.

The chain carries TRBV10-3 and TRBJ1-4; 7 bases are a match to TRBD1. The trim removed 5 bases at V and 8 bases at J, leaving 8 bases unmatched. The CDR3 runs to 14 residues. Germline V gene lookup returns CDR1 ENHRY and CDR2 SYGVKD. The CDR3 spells CAISTTGDGEKLFF. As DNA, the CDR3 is TGTGCCATCAGTACAACAGGGGACGGAGAAAAACTGTTTTTT.

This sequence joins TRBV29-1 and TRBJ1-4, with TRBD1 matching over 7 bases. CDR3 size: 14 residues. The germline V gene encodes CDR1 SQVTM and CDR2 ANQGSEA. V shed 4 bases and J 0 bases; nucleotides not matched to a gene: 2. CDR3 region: CSVGQGSTNEKLFF. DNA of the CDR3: TGCAGCGTTGGACAGGGCTCAACTAATGAAAAACTGTTTTTT.

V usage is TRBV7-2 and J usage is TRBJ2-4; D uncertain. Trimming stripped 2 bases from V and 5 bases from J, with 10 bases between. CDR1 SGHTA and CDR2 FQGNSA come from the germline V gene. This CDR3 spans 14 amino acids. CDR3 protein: CASSLRSWENIQYF. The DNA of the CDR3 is TGTGCCAGCAGCTTACGGAGTTGGGAAAACATTCAGTACTTC.

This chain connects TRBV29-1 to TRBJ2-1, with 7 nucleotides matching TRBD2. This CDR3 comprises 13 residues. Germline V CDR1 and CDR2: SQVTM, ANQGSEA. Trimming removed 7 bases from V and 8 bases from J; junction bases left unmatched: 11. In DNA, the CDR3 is TGCAGCGCGAAGCGGGACTATATGGATGAGCAGTTCTTC. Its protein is CSAKRDYMDEQFF.

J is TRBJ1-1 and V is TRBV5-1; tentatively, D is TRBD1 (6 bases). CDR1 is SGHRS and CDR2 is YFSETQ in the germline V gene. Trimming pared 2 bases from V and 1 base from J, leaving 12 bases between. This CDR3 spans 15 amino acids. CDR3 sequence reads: CASSFGGARNTEAFF. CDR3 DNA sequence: TGCGCCAGCAGCTTTGGGGGCGCAAGGAACACTGAAGCTTTCTTT.

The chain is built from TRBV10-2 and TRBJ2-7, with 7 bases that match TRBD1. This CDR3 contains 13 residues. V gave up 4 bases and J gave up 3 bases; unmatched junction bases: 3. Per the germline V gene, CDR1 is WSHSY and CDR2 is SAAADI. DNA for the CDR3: TGCGCCAGCAGTGGACGACAGGGCTACGAGCAGTACTTC. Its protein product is CASSGRQGYEQYF.

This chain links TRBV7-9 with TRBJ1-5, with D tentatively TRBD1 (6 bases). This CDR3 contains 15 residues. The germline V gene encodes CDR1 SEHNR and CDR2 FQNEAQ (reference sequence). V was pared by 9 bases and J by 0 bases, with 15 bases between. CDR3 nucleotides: TGTGCCAGGATGCAGGGGCAGGATAGCAATCAGCCCCAGCATTTT. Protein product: CARMQGQDSNQPQHF.

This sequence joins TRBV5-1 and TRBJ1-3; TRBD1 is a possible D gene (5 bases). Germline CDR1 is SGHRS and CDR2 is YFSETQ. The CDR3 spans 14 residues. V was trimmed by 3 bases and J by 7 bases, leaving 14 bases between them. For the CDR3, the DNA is TGCGCCAGCAGCTCCCGTCCGGAGGGGAACACCATATATTTT. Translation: CASSSRPEGNTIYF.

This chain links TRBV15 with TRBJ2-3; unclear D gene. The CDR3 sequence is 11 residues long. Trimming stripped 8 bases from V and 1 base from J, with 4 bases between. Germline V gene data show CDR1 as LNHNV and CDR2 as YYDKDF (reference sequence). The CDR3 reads CATGRTDTQYF. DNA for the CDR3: TGTGCCACCGGCCGCACAGATACGCAGTATTTT.

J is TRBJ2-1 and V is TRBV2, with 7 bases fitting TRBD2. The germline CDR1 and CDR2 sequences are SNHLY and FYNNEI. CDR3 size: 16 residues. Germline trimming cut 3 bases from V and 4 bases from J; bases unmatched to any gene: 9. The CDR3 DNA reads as TGTGCCAGCAGTGACCCCTGGGCGGGGGAATACAATGAGCAGTTCTTC. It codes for CASSDPWAGEYNEQFF.

In DNA, the CDR3 is TGTGCCAGCATCCGACAGTCGCAAGAGACCCAGTACTTC. It codes for CASIRQSQETQYF. The chain links TRBV2 to TRBJ2-5, with D perhaps matching TRBD1 (5 bases). V was clipped by 7 bases and J by 2 bases, with 11 bases between them. The germline V gene encodes CDR1 SNHLY and CDR2 FYNNEI. This CDR3 region has 13 residues.

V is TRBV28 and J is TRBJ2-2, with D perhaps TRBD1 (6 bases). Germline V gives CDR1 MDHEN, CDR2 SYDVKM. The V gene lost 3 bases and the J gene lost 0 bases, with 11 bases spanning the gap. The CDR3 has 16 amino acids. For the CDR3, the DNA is TGTGCCAGCAGTTTGCTGGGACAAGCGAACACCGGGGAGCTGTTTTTT. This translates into CASSLLGQANTGELFF.

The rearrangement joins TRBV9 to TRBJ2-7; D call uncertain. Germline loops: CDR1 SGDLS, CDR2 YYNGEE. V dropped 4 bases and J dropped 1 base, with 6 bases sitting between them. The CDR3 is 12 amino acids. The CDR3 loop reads CASSPRSYEQYF. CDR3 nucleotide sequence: TGTGCCAGCAGCCCCCGTTCCTACGAGCAGTACTTC. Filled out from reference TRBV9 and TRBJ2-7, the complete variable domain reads DSGVTQTPKHLITATGQRVTLRCSPRSGDLSVYWYQQSLDQGLQFLIQYYNGEERAKGNILERFSAQQFPDLHSELNLSSLELGDSALYFCASSPRSYEQYFGPGTRLTVT.

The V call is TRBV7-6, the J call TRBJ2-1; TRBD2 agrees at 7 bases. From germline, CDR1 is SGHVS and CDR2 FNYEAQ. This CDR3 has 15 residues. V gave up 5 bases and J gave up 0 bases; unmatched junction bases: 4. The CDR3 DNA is TGTGCCAGCAGCCTGCGGGGGACCTCCTACAATGAGCAGTTCTTC. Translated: CASSLRGTSYNEQFF.

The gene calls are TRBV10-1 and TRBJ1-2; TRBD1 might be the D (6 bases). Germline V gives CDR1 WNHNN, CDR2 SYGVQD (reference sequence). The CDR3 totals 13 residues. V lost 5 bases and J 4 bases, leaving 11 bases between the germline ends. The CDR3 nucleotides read TGCGCCAGCAGTTGGGACACAACCTATGGCTACACCTTC. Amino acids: CASSWDTTYGYTF.

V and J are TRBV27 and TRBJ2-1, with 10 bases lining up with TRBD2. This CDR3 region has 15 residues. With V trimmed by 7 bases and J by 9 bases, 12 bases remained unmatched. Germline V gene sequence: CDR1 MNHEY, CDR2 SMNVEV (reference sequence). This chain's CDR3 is CASNPALAGVGEQFF. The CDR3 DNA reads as TGTGCCAGCAACCCCGCCCTAGCGGGAGTGGGTGAGCAGTTCTTC.

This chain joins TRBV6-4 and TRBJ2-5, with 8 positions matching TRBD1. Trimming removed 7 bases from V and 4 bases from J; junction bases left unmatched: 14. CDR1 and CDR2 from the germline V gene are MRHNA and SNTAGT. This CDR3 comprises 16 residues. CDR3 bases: TGTGCCAGCAATGATAATCCCCAGGGGGCGCGAGAGACCCAGTACTTC. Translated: CASNDNPQGARETQYF.

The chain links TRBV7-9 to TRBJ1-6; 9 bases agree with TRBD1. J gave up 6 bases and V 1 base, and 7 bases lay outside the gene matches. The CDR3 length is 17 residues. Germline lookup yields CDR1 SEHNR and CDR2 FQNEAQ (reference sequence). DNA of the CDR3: TGTGCCAGCAGCTTAGGGCTGGGACAGGGTCGTAATTCACCCCTCCACTTT. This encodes CASSLGLGQGRNSPLHF.